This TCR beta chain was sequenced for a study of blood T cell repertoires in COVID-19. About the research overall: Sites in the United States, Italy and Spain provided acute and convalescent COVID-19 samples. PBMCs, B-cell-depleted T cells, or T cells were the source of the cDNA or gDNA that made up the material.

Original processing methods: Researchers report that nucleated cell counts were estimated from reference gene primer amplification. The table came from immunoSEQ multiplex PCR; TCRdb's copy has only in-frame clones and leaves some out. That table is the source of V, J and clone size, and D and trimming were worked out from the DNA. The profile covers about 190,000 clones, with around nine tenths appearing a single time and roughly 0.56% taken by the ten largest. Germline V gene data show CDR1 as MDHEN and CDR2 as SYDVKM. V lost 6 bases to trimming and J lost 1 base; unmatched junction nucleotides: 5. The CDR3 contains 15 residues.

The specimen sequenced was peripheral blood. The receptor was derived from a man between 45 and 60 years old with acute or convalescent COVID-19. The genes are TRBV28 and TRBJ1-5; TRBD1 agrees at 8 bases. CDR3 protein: CASRSDRGSNQPQHF. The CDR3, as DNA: TGTGCCAGCAGATCTGACAGGGGAAGCAATCAGCCCCAGCATTTT.